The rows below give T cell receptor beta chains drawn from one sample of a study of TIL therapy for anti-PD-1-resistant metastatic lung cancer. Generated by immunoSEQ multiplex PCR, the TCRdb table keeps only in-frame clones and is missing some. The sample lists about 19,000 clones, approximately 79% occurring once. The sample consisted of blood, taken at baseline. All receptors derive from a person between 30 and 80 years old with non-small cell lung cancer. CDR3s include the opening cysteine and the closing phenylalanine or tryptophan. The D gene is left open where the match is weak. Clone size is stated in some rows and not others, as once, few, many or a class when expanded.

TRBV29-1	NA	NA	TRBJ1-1	TGCAGCGGAGGGGACAAGGAAGCTTTCTTT	CSGGDKEAFF
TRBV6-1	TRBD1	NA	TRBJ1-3	TGTGCCAGCAGTGAGTCAGGGGGGAGCTCTGGAAACACCATATATTTT	CASSESGGSSGNTIYF
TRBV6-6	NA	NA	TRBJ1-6	TGTGCCAGCAGCCAACTCCCACAGGGTTCTAATTCACCCCTCCACTTT	CASSQLPQGSNSPLHF
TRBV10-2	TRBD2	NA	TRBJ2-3	TGCGCCAGCAGTCCAGCGGGAGCAGATACGCAGTATTTT	CASSPAGADTQYF
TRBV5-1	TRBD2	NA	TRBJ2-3	TGCGCCAGCAGCTTGCGGGCGGGAGGAGGTACAGATACGCAGTATTTT	CASSLRAGGGTDTQYF
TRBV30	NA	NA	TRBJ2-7	TGTGCCTGGAGAAAGCCGGGACTGAGCTACGAGCAGTACTTC	CAWRKPGLSYEQYF
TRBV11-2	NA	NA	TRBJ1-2	TGTGCCAGCAGCTTCAGTCCAGGGGTAATAAACTATGGCTACACCTTC	CASSFSPGVINYGYTF
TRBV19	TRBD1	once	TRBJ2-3	TGTGCCAGTGGGAGGACAGGGAGCACAGATACGCAGTATTTT	CASGRTGSTDTQYF
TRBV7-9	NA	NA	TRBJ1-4	TGTGCCAGCAGCTCAACAGGAACTGAAAAACTGTTTTTT	CASSSTGTEKLFF
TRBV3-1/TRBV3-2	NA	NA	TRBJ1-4	TGTGCCAGCAGCTCCGGCCGAGAAAAACTGTTTTTT	CASSSGREKLFF
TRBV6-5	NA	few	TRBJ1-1	TGTGCCAGCAGTCGACGACAGGTGAACACTGAAGCTTTCTTT	CASSRRQVNTEAFF
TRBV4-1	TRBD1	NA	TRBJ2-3	TGCGCCAGCAGCCAAGGTCTAACAGGGGGCACCACAAATACGCAGTATTTT	CASSQGLTGGTTNTQYF
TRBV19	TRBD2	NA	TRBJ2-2	TGTGCCAGTAGTCAGAATCGCGGGAGTCGGATCGGGGAGCTGTTTTTT	CASSQNRGSRIGELFF
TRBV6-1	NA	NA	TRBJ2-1	TGTGCCAGCAGTGAAAGCAGGGGGGTATACAATGAGCAGTTCTTC	CASSESRGVYNEQFF
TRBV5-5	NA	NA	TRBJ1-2	TGTGCCAGCAGCTTGGAGTGGGCCGCAGCTAACTATGGCTACACCTTC	CASSLEWAAANYGYTF
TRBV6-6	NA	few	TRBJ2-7	TGTGCCAGCAGTTCCAAGTACGAGCAGTACTTC	CASSSKYEQYF
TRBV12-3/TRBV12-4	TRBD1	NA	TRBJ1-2	TGTGCCAGCAGTGTATCAGGGGGCGCGGGCTACACCTTC	CASSVSGGAGYTF
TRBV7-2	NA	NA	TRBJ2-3	TGTGCCAGCAGCTTACCAGGCACAGATACGCAGTATTTT	CASSLPGTDTQYF
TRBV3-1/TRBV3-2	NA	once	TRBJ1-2	TGTGCCAGCAGCCAAGATCGAAACCCGCTCTATGGCTACACCTTC	CASSQDRNPLYGYTF
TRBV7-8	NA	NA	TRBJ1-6	TGTGCCAGCAGCTTAGGGCGTAGGAATTCACCCCTCCACTTT	CASSLGRRNSPLHF
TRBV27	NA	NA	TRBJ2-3	TGTGCCAGCAGTTTTCTTCCGGGGGTCTTGCCTAGCACAGATACGCAGTATTTT	CASSFLPGVLPSTDTQYF
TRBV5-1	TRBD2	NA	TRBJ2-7	TGCGCCAGCAGGCCCGGGGCGGGAGATCAGGAGCAGTACTTC	CASRPGAGDQEQYF
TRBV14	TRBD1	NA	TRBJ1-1	TGTGCCAGCAGCCAAAAGGGACAGTTGAACACTGAAGCTTTCTTT	CASSQKGQLNTEAFF
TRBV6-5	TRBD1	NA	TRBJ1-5	TGTGCCAGCCGACCGGGACAGGGGGCGGGTCAGCCCCAGCATTTT	CASRPGQGAGQPQHF
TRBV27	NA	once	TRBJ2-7	TGTGCCAGCAGTTTAGGGGGGATGGGGGCCTACGAGCAGTACTTC	CASSLGGMGAYEQYF
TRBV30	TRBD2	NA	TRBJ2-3	TGTGCCTGGAGTGCTTTATCTAGCGGGTTCACAGATACGCAGTATTTT	CAWSALSSGFTDTQYF
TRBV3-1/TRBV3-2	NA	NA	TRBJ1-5	TGTGCCAGACGAAATCAGCCCCAGCATTTT	CARRNQPQHF
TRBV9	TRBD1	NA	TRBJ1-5	TGTGCCAGCAGCGTAGATGACGGACAGGGGCATCAGCCCCAGCATTTT	CASSVDDGQGHQPQHF
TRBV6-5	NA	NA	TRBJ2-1	TGTGCCAGCAGACTCGGGGTTCCCGATGAGCAGTTCTTC	CASRLGVPDEQFF
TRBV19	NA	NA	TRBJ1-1	TGTGCCAGTAGTGCGAAACAGGGAATGACTGAAGCTTTCTTT	CASSAKQGMTEAFF
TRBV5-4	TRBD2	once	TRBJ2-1	TGTGCCAGCAGCTTGAGGCGGGAGAAATCCTACAATGAGCAGTTCTTC	CASSLRREKSYNEQFF
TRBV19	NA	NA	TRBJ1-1	TGTGCCAGTAGTATAGACAATCCGGGACAAGCAAAAGCTTTCTTT	CASSIDNPGQAKAFF
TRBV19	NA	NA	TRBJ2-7	TGTGCCAGTAGGATTACAGGGGAGGGCTCCTACGAGCAGTACTTC	CASRITGEGSYEQYF
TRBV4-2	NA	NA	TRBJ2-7	TGTGCCAGCAGCCGCAGCGGCTCCTACGAGCAGTACTTC	CASSRSGSYEQYF
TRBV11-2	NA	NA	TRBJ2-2	TGTGCCAGCAGCTTAGGCACGACCGGGGAGCTGTTTTTT	CASSLGTTGELFF
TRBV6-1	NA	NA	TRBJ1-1	TGTGCCAGCAGTGAGGGGCCCCAGAACACTGAAGCTTTCTTT	CASSEGPQNTEAFF
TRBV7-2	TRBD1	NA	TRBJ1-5	TGTGCCAGCAGCTCAGGGGGGGCCAGGGGTCAGCCCCAGCATTTT	CASSSGGARGQPQHF
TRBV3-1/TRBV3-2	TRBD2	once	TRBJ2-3	TGTGCCAGCAGCCAGGGACTAGACCGGGGAACAGATACGCAGTATTTT	CASSQGLDRGTDTQYF
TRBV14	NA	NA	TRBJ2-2	TGTGCCAGCGCCGGACTGTCAAGGGCCGGGGAGCTGTTTTTT	CASAGLSRAGELFF
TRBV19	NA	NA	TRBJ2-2	TGTGCCAGTAGTATGATGGGGGCGACCGGGGAGCTGTTTTTT	CASSMMGATGELFF
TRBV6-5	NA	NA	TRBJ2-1	TGTGCCAGCCAGGAGCTAGGGGGCTACAATGAGCAGTTCTTC	CASQELGGYNEQFF
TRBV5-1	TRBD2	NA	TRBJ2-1	TGCGCCAGCAGTTATGGACTAGCGGGGCAGTTCTTC	CASSYGLAGQFF
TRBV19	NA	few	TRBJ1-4	TGTGCCAGTAGTATCCGGGGGCGCGGTGAAAAACTGTTTTTT	CASSIRGRGEKLFF
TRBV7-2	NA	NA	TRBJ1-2	TGTGCCAGCAGCTTAGGGGATCCCGTTTATGGCTACACCTTC	CASSLGDPVYGYTF
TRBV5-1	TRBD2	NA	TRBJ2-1	TGCGCCAGCAGCTCCTCTAGCGGGGTTACGGGTGAGCAGTTCTTC	CASSSSSGVTGEQFF
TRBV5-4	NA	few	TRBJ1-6	TGTGCCAGCAGCTTGTCTGGGGGAAGGTCACCCCTCCACTTT	CASSLSGGRSPLHF
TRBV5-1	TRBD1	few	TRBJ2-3	TGCGCCAGCAGCTTGGCGACAGGGGTGGGCACAGATACGCAGTATTTT	CASSLATGVGTDTQYF
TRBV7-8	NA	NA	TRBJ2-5	TGTGCCAGCAGCTCTCAGGTGGAAGAGACCCAGTACTTC	CASSSQVEETQYF
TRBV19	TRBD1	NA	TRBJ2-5	TGTGCCAGTACCATGACAGGGTCTCAAGAGACCCAGTACTTC	CASTMTGSQETQYF
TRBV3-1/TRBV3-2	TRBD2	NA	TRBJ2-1	TGTGCCAGCAGCCAAGAAGTGACTAGCGGGAGCAATGAGCAGTTCTTC	CASSQEVTSGSNEQFF
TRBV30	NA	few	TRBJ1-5	TGTGCCTGGGACCGAACCAATCAGCCCCAGCATTTT	CAWDRTNQPQHF
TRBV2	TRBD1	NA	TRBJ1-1	TGTGCCAGCAGTGGGGGACAGGGGGCGAACACTGAAGCTTTCTTT	CASSGGQGANTEAFF
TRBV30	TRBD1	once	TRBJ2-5	TGTGCCTGGAGTGTACAGGGGAGTGAGACCCAGTACTTC	CAWSVQGSETQYF
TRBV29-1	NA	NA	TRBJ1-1	TGCAGCGTTGAGCAGGGTGGGGTGATGAACACTGAAGCTTTCTTT	CSVEQGGVMNTEAFF
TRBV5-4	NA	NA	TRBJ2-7	TGTGCCAGCAGCTTGGGAGGGGCAGCGGCCTACGAGCAGTACTTC	CASSLGGAAAYEQYF
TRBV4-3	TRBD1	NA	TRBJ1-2	TGCGCCAGCAGCCAAGGGACTCCGGGACAGGCCTATGGCTACACCTTC	CASSQGTPGQAYGYTF
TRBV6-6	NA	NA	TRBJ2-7	TGTGCCAGCAGTTACGACTACGAGCAGTACTTC	CASSYDYEQYF
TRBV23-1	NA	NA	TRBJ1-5	TGCGCCAGCAGTCCCCCGTTGGAGGGGCAAGGGGAGAGCAATCAGCCCCAGCATTTT	CASSPPLEGQGESNQPQHF
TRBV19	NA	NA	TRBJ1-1	TGTGCCAGTAGCGGGGGTAGGACTGAAGCTTTCTTT	CASSGGRTEAFF